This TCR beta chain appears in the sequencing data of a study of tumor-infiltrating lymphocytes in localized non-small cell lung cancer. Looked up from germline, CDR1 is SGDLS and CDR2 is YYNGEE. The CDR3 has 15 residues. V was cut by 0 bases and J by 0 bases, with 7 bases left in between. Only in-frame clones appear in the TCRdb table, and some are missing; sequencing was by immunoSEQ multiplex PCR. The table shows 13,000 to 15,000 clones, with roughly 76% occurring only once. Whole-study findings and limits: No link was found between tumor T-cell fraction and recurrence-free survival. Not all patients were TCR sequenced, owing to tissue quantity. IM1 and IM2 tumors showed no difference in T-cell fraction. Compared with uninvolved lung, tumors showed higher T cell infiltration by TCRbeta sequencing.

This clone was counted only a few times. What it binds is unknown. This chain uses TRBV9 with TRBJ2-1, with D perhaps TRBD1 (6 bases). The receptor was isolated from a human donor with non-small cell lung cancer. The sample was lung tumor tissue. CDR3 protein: CASSVEDSSYNEQFF. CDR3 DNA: TGTGCCAGCAGCGTAGAGGACAGCTCCTACAATGAGCAGTTCTTC.